Below, one T cell receptor (beta chain) is given with its context. Its matching antigen is unknown. In the naive CD8 group, cells lacked CD45RO and were positively selected for CCR7, so terminally differentiated effector memory CD45RA+ cells were left out. This record comes from a study of shared clonotypes between healthy human individuals. Findings and limits, study-wide: Few donors restricted represented genetic and exposure-history diversity. Of the naive CD4 clonotypes, around 4.8% were shared across four donors. Only blood samples were collected, and tissue repertoires likely differ.

Germline lookup yields CDR1 SGHVS and CDR2 FQNEAQ. The CDR3 totals 16 residues. V lost 5 bases, J lost 0 bases, and 8 bases stayed unmatched. Profiling relied on immunoSEQ multiplex PCR, and the TCRdb table lists in-frame clones only, not all of them. The sample lists about 2,100,000 clones; around 93% were seen once. The sample comprised naive CD8+ T cells from PBMCs. This chain uses TRBV7-8 with TRBJ1-1, with 8 nucleotides matching TRBD1. This sequence was found in a man aged 18 to 29 in good health. Some clones in this sample may be carry-over from other donors' samples. The CDR3 here is CASSPDWTGMNTEAFF. CDR3 sequence (DNA): TGTGCCAGCAGCCCAGACTGGACAGGGATGAACACTGAAGCTTTCTTT.